This T cell receptor (beta chain) was identified in a study of T cell repertoires in ileal Crohn's disease. The table came from immunoSEQ multiplex PCR; TCRdb's copy has only in-frame clones and leaves some out. Of 4,800 or so clones listed, roughly 84% were seen once; the top ten hold 5% to 6%. Only a few counts were recorded for this clone. V dropped 4 bases and J dropped 0 bases, with 8 bases sitting between them. Per the germline V gene, CDR1 is ENHRY and CDR2 is SYGVKD. The CDR3 is made up of 14 amino acids. The clonotype was recovered from an adult with Crohn's disease. Sequences were obtained from ileal tissue. The chain recombines TRBV10-3 with TRBJ2-3, with D maybe TRBD2 (6 bases). CDR3 sequence (DNA): TGTGCCATCAGTGCGGGGGATAGCACAGATACGCAGTATTTT. Protein product: CAISAGDSTDTQYF.